The table lists the clone carrying this T cell receptor beta chain with a few counts. The assay was immunoSEQ multiplex PCR, and TCRdb's table has in-frame clones only and misses some. The data show over 45,000 clones, around 74% seen once. CDR1 and CDR2 (germline): GTSNPN, SVGIG (reference sequence). The CDR3 has 18 amino acids. Deletions cut 2 bases from V and 8 bases from J, with 25 bases between. This record comes from a study of OX40 agonist ivuxolimab in advanced cancers. This TCR was recovered from an adult with an advanced solid tumor such as melanoma, head and neck, liver or kidney cancer. The starting material was CD4+ or CD8+ T cells sorted from blood, obtained in a trial of the OX40 agonist ivuxolimab. The gene calls are TRBV30 and TRBJ1-6, with a tentative D call TRBD1 (5 bases). The CDR3 protein is CAWSPRGSGLRMYSPLHF. CDR3 nucleotide sequence: TGTGCCTGGAGTCCCCGGGGGAGTGGACTAAGGATGTATTCACCCCTCCACTTT.